Each of the 30 T cell receptor beta chains below was sequenced from the same sample in a study of technical replicates of blood from a few donors. Libraries were prepared by immunoSEQ multiplex PCR; TCRdb keeps only in-frame clonotypes and omits some of them. Here the sample spans tens of thousands of clones, 94% being singletons. The source material was T cells isolated from PBMCs. These receptors all stem from a human donor in good health.

The chain uses TRBV2 and TRBJ1-3; D uncertain. The CDR3 length is 16 residues. Germline V gives CDR1 SNHLY, CDR2 FYNNEI. Trimming removed 6 bases at V and 4 bases at J, with 19 bases between. The DNA for the CDR3 is TGTGCCAGCAGCGACCTCATTACAGTTTCGGGAAACACCATATATTTT. Amino acids: CASSDLITVSGNTIYF.

V and J are TRBV2 and TRBJ2-2; weak D call: TRBD1 (6 bases). In germline, CDR1 is SNHLY, CDR2 FYNNEI. With 4 bases removed from V and 1 base from J, the gap between germline ends came to 10 bases. The CDR3 sequence is 15 residues long. CDR3 region: CASSAQGRNTGELFF. CDR3 in DNA: TGTGCCAGCAGTGCGCAGGGGCGGAACACCGGGGAGCTGTTTTTT.

The chain recombines TRBV6-5 with TRBJ2-1, with D tentatively TRBD2 (5 bases). The CDR3 is 12 residues long. V shed 6 bases and J shed 10 bases, with 13 bases lying between them. The germline CDR1 and CDR2 sequences are MNHEY and SVGAGI. The CDR3 nucleotides read TGTGCCAGCAGCTCTTTAGGCGGGGAGCAGTTCTTC. This encodes CASSSLGGEQFF.

V usage is TRBV11-2 and J usage is TRBJ1-2, with D unresolved. Trimming cost V 0 bases and J 1 base, with 9 bases left between them. The CDR3 contains 15 residues. The germline V gene has CDR1 SGHAT and CDR2 FQNNGV. The CDR3 DNA follows: TGTGCCAGCAGCTTAGATCCCACAGATAACTATGGCTACACCTTC. Translated: CASSLDPTDNYGYTF.

The J gene is TRBJ1-1, the V gene TRBV7-3; TRBD1 matches at 8 bases. There are 14 residues in the CDR3. V lost 0 bases, J lost 8 bases, and 5 bases stayed unmatched. The germline V gene encodes CDR1 SGHTA and CDR2 FQGTGA. CDR3 nucleotides: TGTGCCAGCAGCTTAACTCAGGGGGCGCGAGAAGCTTTCTTT. Protein product: CASSLTQGAREAFF.

This clone has a single count. The chain combines TRBV10-3 with TRBJ2-5; 7 bases are shared with TRBD2. The CDR3 is 15 residues long. Trimming took 3 bases from V and 0 from J; bases not matched to a gene: 4. Germline V gene data show CDR1 as ENHRY and CDR2 as SYGVKD. CDR3 coding DNA: TGTGCCATCAGTGACCATACTAGCGACCAAGAGACCCAGTACTTC. Encoded protein: CAISDHTSDQETQYF.

The rearrangement joins TRBV7-2 to TRBJ1-2, with TRBD1 identical over 8 bases. V lost 5 bases, J lost 4 bases, and 3 bases stayed unmatched. Germline V gene data show CDR1 as SGHTA and CDR2 as FQGNSA. The CDR3 has 13 residues. As DNA, the CDR3 is TGTGCCAGCAGCCCCGGACAGGGCTATGGCTACACCTTC. Its protein product is CASSPGQGYGYTF.

The rearrangement joins TRBV6-5 to TRBJ2-5; TRBD1 matches at 12 bases. This CDR3 has 15 residues. The germline V gene encodes CDR1 MNHEY and CDR2 SVGAGI. V was clipped by 2 bases and J by 11 bases; unmatched bases: 9. The DNA of the CDR3 is TGTGCCAGCAGTTACCGGGGACAGGGGGCGCAAGAGCAGTACTTC. Translating it yields CASSYRGQGAQEQYF.

This chain connects TRBV7-6 to TRBJ2-1; 8 positions agree with TRBD2. With V trimmed by 6 bases and J by 9 bases, 13 bases remained unmatched. The germline CDR1 and CDR2 sequences are SGHVS and FNYEAQ. The length of the CDR3 is 15 residues. The CDR3 bases are TGTGCCAGCAGTTTTACGGGAGGGCCCATGGGTGAGCAGTTCTTC. Translating gives CASSFTGGPMGEQFF.

This chain links TRBV5-5 with TRBJ1-2; D ambiguous. The germline CDR1 and CDR2 sequences are SGHKS and YYEKEE (reference sequence). The CDR3 is made up of 15 amino acids. Trimming took 3 bases from V and 4 from J, leaving 16 bases between them. The CDR3 is CASSYSETPFYGYTF. CDR3 DNA: TGTGCCAGCAGCTACTCCGAAACGCCCTTCTATGGCTACACCTTC. The variable domain in full, completed from reference TRBV5-5 and TRBJ1-2, reads DAGVTQSPTHLIKTRGQQVTLRCSPISGHKSVSWYQQVLGQGPQFIFQYYEKEERGRGNFPDRFSARQFPNYSSELNVNALLLGDSALYLCASSYSETPFYGYTFGSGTRLTVV.

Only one count was recorded for this clone. Written as DNA, the CDR3 is TGTGCCAGCAGCTCGGGACAGGGATATGGAAACACCATATATTTT. Translated: CASSSGQGYGNTIYF. The chain combines TRBV11-1 with TRBJ1-3; 9 positions match TRBD1. Germline V lookup: CDR1 SGHAT, CDR2 FQDESV (reference sequence). The CDR3 loop spans 15 amino acids. The V and J ends lost 4 bases and 3 bases, in that order; junction bases with no gene match: 4. Combining the CDR3 with reference TRBV11-1 and TRBJ1-3 gives the whole variable domain EAEVAQSPRYKITEKSQAVAFWCDPISGHATLYWYRQILGQGPELLVQFQDESVVDDSQLPKDRFSAERLKGVDSTLKIQPAELGDSAMYLCASSSGQGYGNTIYFGEGSWLTVV.

This clone was observed a handful of times. J is TRBJ1-1 and V is TRBV19, with a weak D call TRBD1 (5 bases). The CDR3 consists of 15 residues. The germline V gene has CDR1 LNHDA and CDR2 SQIVND (reference sequence). The V gene lost 5 bases and the J gene lost 1 base, with 14 bases spanning the gap. The CDR3 sequence: CASSEHRTGNTEAFF. The CDR3 DNA sequence: TGTGCCAGTAGTGAACATAGAACAGGGAACACTGAAGCTTTCTTT.

The chain's CDR3 is CASSAGQDPDTQYF. Here the CDR3 DNA reads TGTGCCAGCAGCGCCGGACAAGACCCAGATACGCAGTATTTT. The rearrangement joins TRBV9 to TRBJ2-3; D perhaps matches TRBD1 (5 bases). Germline V gene sequence: CDR1 SGDLS, CDR2 YYNGEE. This CDR3 is 14 amino acids long. V gave up 3 bases and J gave up 4 bases, with 12 bases separating them. The variable domain in full, completed from reference TRBV9 and TRBJ2-3, reads DSGVTQTPKHLITATGQRVTLRCSPRSGDLSVYWYQQSLDQGLQFLIQYYNGEERAKGNILERFSAQQFPDLHSELNLSSLELGDSALYFCASSAGQDPDTQYFGPGTRLTVL.

The rearrangement joins TRBV5-1 to TRBJ1-1, with TRBD1 identical over 7 bases. V was pared by 3 bases and J by 0 bases, with 2 bases of the junction left unmatched. CDR3 size: 14 residues. Germline V gives CDR1 SGHRS, CDR2 YFSETQ. The CDR3 region has the DNA TGCGCCAGCAGCTGGGACAGCTTGAACACTGAAGCTTTCTTT. It yields the protein CASSWDSLNTEAFF.

The V call is TRBV5-5, the J call TRBJ1-4; D remains ambiguous. CDR3 length: 14 amino acids. The ends were cut back, 1 base at V and 5 bases at J, with 9 bases in the middle. Germline V gene sequence: CDR1 SGHKS, CDR2 YYEKEE (reference sequence). The DNA of the CDR3 is TGTGCCAGCAGCTTGTTCACCCTAAATGAAAAACTGTTTTTT. Encoded protein: CASSLFTLNEKLFF.

The chain has TRBV2 and TRBJ2-7, with 9 bases aligning to TRBD1. Germline CDR1 is SNHLY and CDR2 is FYNNEI. CDR3 length: 16 residues. V lost 4 bases and J lost 6; bases outside the gene matches: 13. The CDR3 nucleotides are TGTGCCAGCAGTGGGGAAAGGGACAGGGAGGACCGCGAGCAGTACTTC. This translates into CASSGERDREDREQYF.

This chain uses TRBV19 with TRBJ2-7; D remains unclear. Deletions cut 1 base from V and 3 bases from J, with 10 bases between. Germline V lookup: CDR1 LNHDA, CDR2 SQIVND (reference sequence). This CDR3 is 14 amino acids long. This chain's CDR3 is CASSIGQNRYEQYF. In DNA form, the CDR3 reads TGTGCCAGTAGTATAGGTCAGAACCGCTACGAGCAGTACTTC. The complete variable domain, with remaining parts taken from reference TRBV19 and TRBJ2-7, reads DGGITQSPKYLFRKEGQNVTLSCEQNLNHDAMYWYRQDPGQGLRLIYYSQIVNDFQKGDIAEGYSVSREKKESFPLTVTSAQKNPTAFYLCASSIGQNRYEQYFGPGTRLTVT.

V and J are TRBV25-1 and TRBJ2-4, with D possibly TRBD1 on 5 matching bases. The germline V gene encodes CDR1 MGHDK and CDR2 SYGVNS. The CDR3 totals 16 residues. V dropped 2 bases and J dropped 9 bases, with 20 bases sitting between them. CDR3 sequence reads: CASSEIVGQGIGIQYF. DNA of the CDR3: TGTGCCAGCAGTGAAATAGTTGGGCAGGGTATCGGCATTCAGTACTTC.

V gene TRBV7-8 combines with J gene TRBJ2-7; no firm D call. V lost 1 base to trimming and J lost 0 bases, with 7 bases between them. The CDR3 contains 14 residues. Germline CDR1 SGHVS, CDR2 FQNEAQ. The CDR3 sequence is CASSLVLSSYEQYF. The CDR3 DNA is TGTGCCAGCAGCTTAGTTCTGAGCTCCTACGAGCAGTACTTC.

This sequence joins TRBV30 and TRBJ2-3, with 14 bases identical to TRBD2. CDR1 is GTSNPN and CDR2 is SVGIG in the germline V gene (reference sequence). Trimming at V came to 2 bases and at J to 4 bases, leaving 5 bases not matched to a gene. The CDR3 has 16 amino acids. CDR3 sequence: CAWSPGTSGSPDTQYF. CDR3 DNA: TGTGCCTGGAGTCCCGGGACTAGCGGGAGTCCAGATACGCAGTATTTT.

This chain joins TRBV6-6 and TRBJ2-1, with a possible D match to TRBD1 (6 bases). The CDR3 consists of 15 residues. Germline V CDR1 and CDR2: MNHNY, SVGAGI (reference sequence). Trimming cost V 0 bases and J 8 bases, with 14 bases left between them. The CDR3 spells CASSYSRGGIYEQFF. CDR3 DNA: TGTGCCAGCAGTTACTCGAGAGGGGGAATCTATGAGCAGTTCTTC.

The chain has TRBV7-9 and TRBJ2-7; D possibly corresponds to TRBD2 (5 bases). Trimming removed 1 base at V and 0 bases at J, with 10 bases between. The CDR3 is made up of 15 amino acids. In germline, CDR1 is SEHNR, CDR2 FQNEAQ (reference sequence). CDR3 in DNA: TGTGCCAGCAGCTTAGTCGGGGAGAGCTCCTACGAGCAGTACTTC. The encoded protein is CASSLVGESSYEQYF.

The chain has TRBV2 and TRBJ2-7, with D maybe TRBD1 (6 bases). The V end was cut by 6 bases, the J end by 6 bases, with 12 bases between. This CDR3 has 12 amino acids. Germline V lookup: CDR1 SNHLY, CDR2 FYNNEI. This CDR3 is CASRGHPGEQYF. CDR3 coding DNA: TGTGCCAGCAGGGGACATCCGGGCGAGCAGTACTTC.

The chain links TRBV25-1 to TRBJ2-7, with 8 bases identical to TRBD2. The J segment lost 3 bases and the V segment lost 9 bases, leaving 10 bases of the junction unmatched. Germline CDR1 MGHDK, CDR2 SYGVNS. This CDR3 is 14 amino acids long. The CDR3 DNA reads TGTGCCAGTCTACCTTCCCGGGAGGGCTACGAGCAGTACTTC. Translating it yields CASLPSREGYEQYF.

This chain connects TRBV19 to TRBJ2-2, with D possibly being TRBD1 (5 bases). This CDR3 contains 16 residues. Germline V gene lookup returns CDR1 LNHDA and CDR2 SQIVND (reference sequence). V lost 9 bases to trimming and J lost 5 bases, with 22 bases between them. The CDR3 is CARHGEGAAGTGELFF. CDR3 sequence (DNA): TGTGCCAGACATGGTGAAGGGGCAGCAGGAACCGGGGAGCTGTTTTTT.

The genes are TRBV29-1 and TRBJ2-7; a possible D gene is TRBD1 (6 bases). The CDR3 has 15 residues. Germline V CDR1 and CDR2: SQVTM, ANQGSEA. V lost 3 bases and J lost 2, with 17 bases in between. The CDR3 DNA sequence: TGCAGCGTTGAGTTTGGCAGGGGCCCTCCCTACGAGCAGTACTTC. Translated, it gives CSVEFGRGPPYEQYF.

Details on this clone: Compared with germline, one end of the junction differs, possibly owing to a read error. The rearrangement joins TRBV7-7 to TRBJ2-7; a weak D match, TRBD2 (6 bases). The length of the CDR3 is 13 residues. Looked up from germline, CDR1 is SSHAT and CDR2 is FNYEAQ (reference sequence). Here the CDR3 reads CASSYRLGGEQYF. The CDR3 coding sequence is TGTGCTAGCAGCTATCGACTGGGGGGTGAGCAGTACTTC.

With regard to this clone: In the same sample, other DNA sequences code for this CDR3. The chain has TRBV7-8 and TRBJ2-7; TRBD2 agrees at 8 bases. Per the germline V gene, CDR1 is SGHVS and CDR2 is FQNEAQ. J was trimmed by 2 bases and V by 2 bases; bases with no gene match: 2. The CDR3 has 14 residues. This CDR3 reads CASSLPGGPYEQYF. CDR3 bases: TGTGCCAGCAGCTTACCGGGAGGGCCCTACGAGCAGTACTTC.

This chain connects TRBV30 to TRBJ2-7; 12 bases align to TRBD1. Germline V gene lookup returns CDR1 GTSNPN and CDR2 SVGIG (reference sequence). With 5 bases clipped from V and 6 bases from J, the junction kept 8 bases outside the gene matches. CDR3 length: 14 amino acids. DNA of the CDR3: TGTGCCTGGGCCCCCGGGACAGGGGGCCCCGAGCAGTACTTC. It specifies CAWAPGTGGPEQYF.

V is TRBV6-5 and J is TRBJ2-1, with 9 bases aligning to TRBD2. With 6 bases clipped from V and 8 bases from J, the junction kept 5 bases outside the gene matches. The germline CDR1 and CDR2 sequences are MNHEY and SVGAGI. CDR3 length: 13 residues. As DNA, the CDR3 is TGTGCCAGCAGCCCTAGCGGGACAGATGAGCAGTTCTTC. The encoded protein is CASSPSGTDEQFF.